This T cell receptor (beta chain) was profiled in a study of OX40 agonist ivuxolimab in advanced cancers. Whole-study context: Aged about 20 to 80 with a mean of approximately 60 years, they were about 80% male. Broader study findings: Low normalized clonal expansion also occurred in some nonresponding patients.

This clone showed up just a few times. The antigen is undetermined. Repertoires were generated with immunoSEQ multiplex PCR, while TCRdb's copy carries only in-frame clones and drops some. The sample holds approximately 52,000 clones, 65% to 85% seen once. CDR3 length equals 13 residues. The germline gives CDR1 SGHDN, CDR2 FVKESK. V was cut by 4 bases and J by 5 bases, with 11 bases left in between. The chain has TRBV14 and TRBJ1-2; perhaps TRBD1 as D (5 bases). The TCR sequence derives from an adult with an advanced solid tumor such as melanoma, head and neck, liver or kidney cancer. The specimen was CD4+ or CD8+ T cells sorted from blood, collected in a trial of the OX40 agonist ivuxolimab. CDR3 region: CASSPSGGYGYTF. The CDR3 DNA reads as TGTGCCAGCAGCCCGTCGGGGGGATATGGCTACACCTTC.